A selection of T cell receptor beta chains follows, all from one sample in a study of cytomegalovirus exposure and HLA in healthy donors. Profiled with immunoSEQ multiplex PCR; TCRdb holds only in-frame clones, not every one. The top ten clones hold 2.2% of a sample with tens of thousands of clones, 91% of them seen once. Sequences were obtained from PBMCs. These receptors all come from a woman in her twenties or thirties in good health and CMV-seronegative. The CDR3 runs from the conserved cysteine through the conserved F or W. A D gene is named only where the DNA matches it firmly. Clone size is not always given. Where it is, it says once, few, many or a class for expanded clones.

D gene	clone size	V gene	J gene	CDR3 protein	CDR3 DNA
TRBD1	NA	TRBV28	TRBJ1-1	CASSTPTGRTEAFF	TGTGCCAGCAGTACCCCGACAGGGAGGACTGAAGCTTTCTTT
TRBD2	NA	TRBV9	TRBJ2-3	CASSGRLGREKNTQYF	TGTGCCAGCAGCGGCCGGCTGGGGCGGGAGAAGAATACGCAGTATTTT
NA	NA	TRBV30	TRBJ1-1	CAWSVQDHQAAFF	TGTGCCTGGAGTGTACAGGACCACCAAGCAGCTTTCTTT
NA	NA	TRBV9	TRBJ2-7	CASSVGRGGEQYF	TGTGCCAGCAGCGTAGGCAGGGGCGGCGAGCAGTACTTC
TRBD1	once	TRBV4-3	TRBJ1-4	CASSQAPGQGEKLFF	TGCGCCAGCAGCCAAGCGCCGGGACAGGGCGAAAAACTGTTTTTT
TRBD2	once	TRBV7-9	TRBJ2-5	CASSSSGTSGISGETQYF	TGTGCCAGCAGCTCGTCCGGGACTAGCGGGATTTCTGGGGAGACCCAGTACTTC
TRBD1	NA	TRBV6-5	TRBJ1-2	CASRGTGGTYTF	TGTGCCAGCAGGGGGACAGGGGGGACCTACACCTTC
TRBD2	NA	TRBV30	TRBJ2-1	CAWRRSREGIEQFF	TGTGCCTGGAGAAGGTCGCGGGAGGGTATTGAGCAGTTCTTC
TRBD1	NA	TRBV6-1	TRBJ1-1	CASSFRHTGVAEAFF	TGTGCCAGCAGTTTCCGCCACACAGGGGTGGCTGAAGCTTTCTTT
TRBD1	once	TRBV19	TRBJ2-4	CASTPGQGGRVKNIQYF	TGTGCCAGTACCCCCGGACAGGGAGGTAGGGTCAAAAACATTCAGTACTTC
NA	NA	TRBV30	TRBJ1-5	CAWSVRGNQPQHF	TGTGCCTGGAGTGTACGGGGCAATCAGCCCCAGCATTTT
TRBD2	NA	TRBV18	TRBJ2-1	CASSPPLSREVNEQFF	TGTGCCAGCTCACCACCGCTCTCGCGGGAGGTAAATGAGCAGTTCTTC
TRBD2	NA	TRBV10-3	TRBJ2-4	CAIRLAGGGRQNIQYF	TGTGCCATCAGGTTAGCGGGAGGGGGGAGACAAAACATTCAGTACTTC
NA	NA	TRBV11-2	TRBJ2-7	CASSLAAASSSYEQYF	TGTGCCAGCAGCTTAGCGGCGGCTAGCAGCAGTTACGAGCAGTACTTC
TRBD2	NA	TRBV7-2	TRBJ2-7	CASSLRTSGRGSSYEQYF	TGTGCCAGCAGCTTAAGGACTAGCGGGCGGGGGAGCTCCTACGAGCAGTACTTC
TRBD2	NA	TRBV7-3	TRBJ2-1	CASSTTSGSYNEQFF	TGTGCCAGCAGCACCACTAGCGGTTCCTACAATGAGCAGTTCTTC
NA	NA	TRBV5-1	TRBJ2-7	CASSFVQGQTAEQYF	TGCGCCAGCAGCTTCGTACAGGGCCAAACAGCAGAGCAGTACTTC
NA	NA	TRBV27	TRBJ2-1	CASSSSGQNEQFF	TGTGCCAGCAGTTCCAGCGGACAGAATGAGCAGTTCTTC
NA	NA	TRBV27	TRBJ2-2	CARRGAGERGTGELFF	TGTGCCCGCAGGGGGGCAGGGGAAAGGGGCACCGGGGAGCTGTTTTTT
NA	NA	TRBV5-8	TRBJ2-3	CASSLAGFGTRDTQYF	TGTGCCAGCAGCTTGGCCGGGTTTGGTACCCGAGATACGCAGTATTTT
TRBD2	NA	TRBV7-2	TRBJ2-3	CASSLDRASGSYSDTQYF	TGTGCCAGCAGCTTAGATCGGGCTAGCGGGAGCTATTCAGATACGCAGTATTTT
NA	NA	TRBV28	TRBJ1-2	CASSLMGGSYTF	TGTGCCAGCAGTTTGATGGGGGGAAGCTACACCTTC
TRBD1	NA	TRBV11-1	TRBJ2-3	CASSLDRATDTQYF	TGTGCCAGCAGTCTAGACAGGGCCACAGATACGCAGTATTTT
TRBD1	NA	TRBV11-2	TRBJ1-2	CASSPGQGGGYTF	TGTGCCAGCAGCCCAGGACAGGGGGGTGGCTACACCTTC
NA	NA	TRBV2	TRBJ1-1	CASRAGAVNTEAFF	TGTGCCAGCAGGGCAGGGGCGGTGAACACTGAAGCTTTCTTT
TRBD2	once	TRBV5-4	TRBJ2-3	CASSLAVAGGLTDTQYF	TGTGCCAGCAGCTTGGCCGTAGCGGGGGGGCTCACAGATACGCAGTATTTT
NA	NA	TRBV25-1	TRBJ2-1	CASSEYTGDRSYNEQFF	TGTGCCAGCAGTGAATACACCGGAGACCGCTCCTACAATGAGCAGTTCTTC
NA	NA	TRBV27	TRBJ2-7	CASSWARRSEQYF	TGTGCCAGCAGTTGGGCTAGGAGGTCCGAGCAGTACTTC
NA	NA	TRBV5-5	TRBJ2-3	CASSTITDTQYF	TGTGCCAGCAGCACTATCACAGATACGCAGTATTTT
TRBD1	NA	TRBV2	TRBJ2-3	CASSDSGGRSTDTQYF	TGTGCCAGCAGTGATTCAGGGGGTCGGAGCACAGATACGCAGTATTTT
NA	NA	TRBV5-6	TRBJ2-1	CASSLLQGIQSYNEQFF	TGTGCCAGCAGCTTGTTGCAGGGGATTCAATCCTACAATGAGCAGTTCTTC
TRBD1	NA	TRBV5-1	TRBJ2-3	CASSLGQGGTDTQYF	TGCGCCAGCAGCCTGGGACAGGGTGGCACAGATACGCAGTATTTT
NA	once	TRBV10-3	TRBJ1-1	CAISESVGRGDTEAFF	TGTGCCATCAGTGAGTCTGTTGGGAGGGGAGACACTGAAGCTTTCTTT
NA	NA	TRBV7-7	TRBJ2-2	CASSPNDKRNTGELFF	TGTGCTAGCAGCCCCAATGACAAGAGGAACACCGGGGAGCTGTTTTTT
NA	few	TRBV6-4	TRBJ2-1	CASSDSMGGNEQFF	TGTGCCAGCAGTGACTCTATGGGGGGCAATGAGCAGTTCTTC
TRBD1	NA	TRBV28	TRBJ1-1	CASISAGGFTEAFF	TGTGCCAGCATTTCGGCAGGGGGGTTTACTGAAGCTTTCTTT
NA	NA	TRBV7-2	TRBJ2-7	CASSLGSFWQVSYEQYF	TGTGCCAGCAGCTTAGGGTCATTTTGGCAGGTCTCCTACGAGCAGTACTTC
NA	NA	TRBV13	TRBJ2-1	CASSSSGTLGNEQFF	TGTGCCAGCAGCTCAAGCGGCACGCTAGGCAATGAGCAGTTCTTC
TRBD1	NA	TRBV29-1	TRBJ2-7	CSVRQGATYEQYF	TGCAGCGTCCGACAGGGGGCGACCTACGAGCAGTACTTC
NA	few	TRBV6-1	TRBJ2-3	CASKFGGADTQYF	TGTGCCAGCAAATTCGGTGGTGCAGATACGCAGTATTTT
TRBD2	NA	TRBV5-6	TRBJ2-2	CASSLVVRLAGGIRELFF	TGTGCCAGCAGCTTGGTAGTCCGACTAGCGGGAGGGATCCGGGAGCTGTTTTTT
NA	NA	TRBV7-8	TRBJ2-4	CASSLSSDIRDIQYF	TGTGCCAGCAGCTTAAGTTCGGACATAAGGGACATTCAGTACTTC
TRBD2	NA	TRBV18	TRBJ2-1	CASSPGSGSGLNEQFF	TGTGCCAGCTCACCAGGGAGCGGGAGCGGGCTCAATGAGCAGTTCTTC
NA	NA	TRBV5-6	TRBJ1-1	CASSLATGTEAFF	TGTGCCAGCAGCTTGGCGACAGGCACTGAAGCTTTCTTT
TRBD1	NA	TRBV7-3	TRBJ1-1	CASSPTGFTEAFF	TGTGCCAGCAGCCCGACAGGGTTCACTGAAGCTTTCTTT
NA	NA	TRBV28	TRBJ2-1	CASSFPLKGSQFF	TGTGCCAGCAGTTTCCCACTAAAAGGCTCCCAGTTCTTC
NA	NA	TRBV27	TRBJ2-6	CARLGHSGANVLTF	TGTGCCAGACTGGGACACTCTGGGGCCAACGTCCTGACTTTC
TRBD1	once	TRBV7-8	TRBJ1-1	CASSPDGTGGAWGYYTEAFF	TGTGCCAGCAGCCCGGACGGGACAGGGGGCGCCTGGGGTTATTACACTGAAGCTTTCTTT
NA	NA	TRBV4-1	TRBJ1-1	CASSQDLSTVQNTEAFF	TGCGCCAGCAGCCAAGATCTGAGCACAGTGCAGAACACTGAAGCTTTCTTT
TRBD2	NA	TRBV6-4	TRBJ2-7	CASSSSGREPYEQYF	TGTGCCAGCAGTTCTAGCGGGCGGGAACCCTACGAGCAGTACTTC
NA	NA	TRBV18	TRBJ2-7	CASSLQASYEQYF	TGTGCCAGCTCGCTACAGGCCTCCTACGAGCAGTACTTC
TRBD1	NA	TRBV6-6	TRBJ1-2	CASSSLLTGVGYTF	TGTGCCAGCAGTTCCCTATTGACAGGGGTGGGCTACACCTTC
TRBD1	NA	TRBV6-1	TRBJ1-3	CASRPGQGSGNTIYF	TGTGCCAGCAGACCCGGACAGGGCTCTGGAAACACCATATATTTT
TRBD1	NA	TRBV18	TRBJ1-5	CASSPGQGADNQPQHF	TGTGCCAGCTCACCGGGACAGGGGGCGGACAATCAGCCCCAGCATTTT